One sample yielded the 20 T cell receptor beta chains listed below, sequenced in a study of CD8 T cells in ankylosing spondylitis. Study-wide points: There was a TCR beta motif, made of several highly homologous variants, that appeared characteristic of ankylosing spondylitis blood.

MiXCR, run by TCRdb on the 5' RACE reads, gives a single entry per CDR3 protein. The repertoire consists of under 850,000 distinct CDR3 sequences, with 19% occurring once and the leading ten covering about 19%. No cognate antigen is known for these TCRs. Sequencing was performed on blood, either unsorted or a sorted T cell fraction (not recorded which). The source is a male donor with ankylosing spondylitis.

Concerning this clonotype: An end of the junction does not agree with germline; a read error may underlie this. V is TRBV4-3 and J is TRBJ1-4; 7 nucleotides match TRBD1. CDR1 is LGHNA and CDR2 is YSLEER in the germline V gene. The CDR3 is 15 residues long. The CDR3 nucleotides read TGCGCCAGCAGCGAAGACAGGGAGTGGAGTGAAAAACTGTTTTTT. This gives the protein CASSEDREWSEKLFF.

The rearrangement links TRBV12-3 or TRBV12-4 to TRBJ1-4; the match to TRBD1 covers 7 bases. With 4 bases clipped from V and 7 bases from J, the junction kept 6 bases outside the gene matches. The CDR3 runs 14 residues. The CDR3 coding sequence is TGTGCCAGCAGTTCCGGGACAGAATTTGAAAAACTGTTTTTT. Translating gives CASSSGTEFEKLFF.

This chain links TRBV18 with TRBJ2-1; TRBD2 might be the D (6 bases). V gave up 5 bases and J gave up 3 bases, with 14 bases separating them. Germline V gene sequence: CDR1 KGHSH, CDR2 LQKENI. The CDR3 spans 15 residues. CDR3 sequence: CASSAIAALYNEQFF. CDR3 sequence (DNA): TGTGCCAGCTCAGCCATAGCGGCCCTCTACAATGAGCAGTTCTTC. Full variable domain (rest looked up from reference TRBV18 and TRBJ2-1): NAGVMQNPRHLVRRRGQEARLRCSPMKGHSHVYWYRQLPEEGLKFMVYLQKENIIDESGMPKERFSAEFPKEGPSILRIQQVVRGDSAAYFCASSAIAALYNEQFFGPGTRLTVL.

This chain joins TRBV4-1 and TRBJ1-4; D gene unclear. The CDR3 is 16 residues long. The germline CDR1 and CDR2 sequences are MGHRA and YSYEKL. With 1 base removed from V and 4 bases from J, the gap between germline ends came to 13 bases. The DNA of the CDR3 is TGCGCCAGCAGCCAAGGGTCGGTCAGTTATAATGAAAAACTGTTTTTT. Translated, it gives CASSQGSVSYNEKLFF.

This clonotype turned up a few times. The V call is TRBV11-2, the J call TRBJ1-1; D is perhaps TRBD1 (5 bases). There are 13 residues in the CDR3. The germline V gene encodes CDR1 SGHAT and CDR2 FQNNGV. The V end was cut by 3 bases, the J end by 8 bases, with 13 bases between. CDR3 sequence reads: CASSFPPGAEAFF. The DNA of the CDR3 is TGTGCCAGCAGCTTCCCCCCTGGGGCCGAAGCTTTCTTT.

This clonotype was found a few times. The rearrangement links TRBV12-3 or TRBV12-4 to TRBJ2-1, with D tentatively TRBD2 (6 bases). Between the trimmed V and J ends, which lost 7 bases and 5 bases, there was a span of 12 bases. CDR3 length: 13 residues. The CDR3 region has the DNA TGTGCCAGCACCCTAGCGTCCCACAATGAGCAGTTCTTC. Translating it yields CASTLASHNEQFF.

The V and J genes are TRBV7-3 and TRBJ2-3; TRBD2 agrees at 8 bases. Germline CDR1 SGHTA, CDR2 FQGTGA. The CDR3 spans 16 residues. Losses at the gene ends were 6 bases for V and 0 bases for J; bases not matched to a gene: 8. The CDR3 region is CASSRGGLPSTDTQYF. CDR3 coding DNA: TGTGCCAGCAGTCGCGGGGGGCTCCCGAGCACAGATACGCAGTATTTT.

The chain employs TRBV27 and TRBJ2-5, with D uncertain. V dropped 5 bases and J dropped 5 bases, with 15 bases sitting between them. Germline CDR1 reads MNHEY; CDR2 reads SMNVEV (reference sequence). There are 14 residues in the CDR3. The DNA of the CDR3 is TGTGCCAGCAGTCCCGCCCCAACGCGGGAGACCCAGTACTTC. Its protein product is CASSPAPTRETQYF.

This chain uses TRBV28 with TRBJ2-6; 8 nucleotides agree with TRBD1. V lost 4 bases, J lost 0 bases, and 8 bases stayed unmatched. The CDR3 runs to 18 residues. Germline CDR1 reads MDHEN; CDR2 reads SYDVKM. CDR3 nucleotide sequence: TGTGCCAGCAGTTCAAGGACAGGGATTGGCTCTGGGGCCAACGTCCTGACTTTC. Translating gives CASSSRTGIGSGANVLTF.

The V call is TRBV27, the J call TRBJ2-5; possibly TRBD2 for D (6 bases). Trimming left V 6 bases short and J 3 bases short, with 11 bases between. CDR1 and CDR2 (germline): MNHEY, SMNVEV (reference sequence). The CDR3 runs to 13 residues. This CDR3 reads CASRLGGEETQYF. The CDR3 DNA follows: TGTGCCAGCAGGCTCGGGGGTGAAGAGACCCAGTACTTC.

This clonotype was recorded a few times. The chain couples TRBV7-9 to TRBJ2-6; D may match TRBD1 or TRBD2 (5 bases each). From germline, CDR1 is SEHNR and CDR2 FQNEAQ (reference sequence). The CDR3 spans 17 residues. The germline V and J ends were trimmed by 0 bases and 0 bases, with 9 bases remaining between them. The CDR3 region has the DNA TGTGCCAGCAGCTTAGCGGGGACCGTCTCTGGGGCCAACGTCCTGACTTTC. This codes for CASSLAGTVSGANVLTF.

The chain recombines TRBV20-1 with TRBJ2-7; TRBD2 agrees at 8 bases. V lost 5 bases to trimming and J lost 4 bases; unmatched junction nucleotides: 10. From germline, CDR1 is DFQATT and CDR2 SNEGSKA (reference sequence). This CDR3 spans 14 amino acids. The CDR3 nucleotides read TGCAGTGCTCCATCGGGGGGGGCTTTATACGAGCAGTACTTC. This sequence encodes CSAPSGGALYEQYF.

This chain connects TRBV11-2 to TRBJ1-5; tentative D call: TRBD1 (6 bases). The germline gives CDR1 SGHAT, CDR2 FQNNGV. The V end was cut by 3 bases, the J end by 5 bases, with 14 bases between. The CDR3 has 15 amino acids. The CDR3 region is CASSLGRGSDQPQHF. CDR3 DNA: TGTGCCAGCAGCTTGGGCAGGGGAAGCGATCAGCCCCAGCATTTT.

The chain has TRBV11-2 and TRBJ1-6; D unresolved. The CDR3 runs to 13 residues. Germline V lookup: CDR1 SGHAT, CDR2 FQNNGV. V lost 3 bases and J 8 bases, leaving 8 bases between the germline ends. The CDR3 reads CASSFSRDSPLHF. The DNA for the CDR3 is TGTGCCAGCAGCTTTTCACGGGATTCACCCCTCCACTTT.

This clonotype was seen more than once but under ten times. The rearrangement uses TRBV9 and TRBJ2-6; D remains unclear. V was shortened by 4 bases and J by 0 bases, with 23 bases between the two germline ends. The CDR3 has 20 amino acids. Looked up from germline, CDR1 is SGDLS and CDR2 is YYNGEE. DNA for the CDR3: TGTGCCAGCAGCTCCCCCTCCCCACACGAGCCCAACTCTGGGGCCAACGTCCTGACTTTC. Its translation: CASSSPSPHEPNSGANVLTF.

V gene TRBV7-9 combines with J gene TRBJ2-3; TRBD1 matches 7 bases. V lost 4 bases to trimming and J lost 4 bases; unmatched junction nucleotides: 8. CDR3 size: 15 residues. Germline V gene sequence: CDR1 SEHNR, CDR2 FQNEAQ (reference sequence). The DNA for the CDR3 is TGTGCCAGCAGCTCGTGGACAGGTACTTCAGATACGCAGTATTTT. It codes for CASSSWTGTSDTQYF.

V is TRBV2 and J is TRBJ1-2; maybe TRBD1 (6 bases). The germline V gene encodes CDR1 SNHLY and CDR2 FYNNEI. The length of the CDR3 is 14 residues. Deletions cut 3 bases from V and 4 bases from J, with 12 bases between. CDR3 sequence reads: CASSDRGHLYGYTF. DNA for the CDR3: TGTGCCAGCAGTGATCGGGGACACCTCTATGGCTACACCTTC.

This clonotype showed up just a few times. The rearrangement joins TRBV20-1 to TRBJ2-5; D is possibly TRBD2 (5 bases). The germline CDR1 and CDR2 sequences are DFQATT and SNEGSKA (reference sequence). V was clipped by 2 bases and J by 1 base, with 8 bases between them. This CDR3 region has 13 residues. CDR3 coding DNA: TGCAGTGCTAGACGAGGGCCCCAAGAGACCCAGTACTTC. This sequence encodes CSARRGPQETQYF.

J is TRBJ1-6 and V is TRBV12-3 or TRBV12-4; D uncertain. V was clipped by 6 bases and J by 8 bases, with 8 bases between them. The length of the CDR3 is 12 residues. The CDR3 is CASRKWDSPLHF. In DNA, the CDR3 is TGTGCCAGCAGAAAGTGGGATTCACCCCTCCACTTT.

This clonotype was picked up a small number of times. V gene TRBV5-1 combines with J gene TRBJ2-5, with D possibly matching TRBD1 (6 bases). Germline CDR1 SGHRS, CDR2 YFSETQ. The V end lost 0 bases, the J end lost 5 bases, and 14 bases lay between the germline ends. CDR3 length: 15 residues. The CDR3 sequence: CASSLGSGDVETQYF. CDR3 sequence (DNA): TGCGCCAGCAGCTTGGGTTCAGGGGACGTGGAGACCCAGTACTTC.